Each of the 14 T cell receptor beta chains below was sequenced from the same sample in a study of radiotherapy plus CTLA-4 blockade in lung cancer. Here immunoSEQ multiplex PCR was the method, and the copy in TCRdb shows in-frame clones only, minus some. The table records 30,000 to 40,000 clones, roughly 71% of them present only once. The source was peripheral blood, collected from a patient treated with radiotherapy plus ipilimumab. The source is a human donor with non-small cell lung cancer who had stable disease on radiotherapy plus ipilimumab.

As regards this clone: A read error may produce the germline difference seen at one junction end. V is TRBV2 and J is TRBJ2-5; D gene unclear. The germline gives CDR1 SNHLY, CDR2 FYNNEI. The CDR3 has 14 amino acids. This chain's CDR3 is CASREDRYQETQYF. CDR3 sequence (DNA): TGTGCCAGCAGGGAAGACCGATACCAAGAGACCCAGTACTTC.

V gene TRBV6-5 combines with J gene TRBJ2-1; 13 bases are shared with TRBD2. V shed 2 bases and J 8 bases; nucleotides not matched to a gene: 3. Germline assignment: CDR1 MNHEY and CDR2 SVGAGI. The CDR3 is made up of 15 amino acids. This CDR3 is CASSYGLAGDHEQFF. The CDR3 DNA reads TGTGCCAGCAGTTACGGACTAGCGGGAGATCATGAGCAGTTCTTC.

The rearrangement links TRBV11-2 to TRBJ2-5; D is possibly TRBD1 (6 bases). The CDR3 contains 14 residues. V was shortened by 1 base and J by 6 bases, with 12 bases between the two germline ends. Germline assignment: CDR1 SGHAT and CDR2 FQNNGV. The DNA of the CDR3 is TGTGCCAGCAGCTTAGGGGGACAAGCCCAGACCCAGTACTTC. Translation: CASSLGGQAQTQYF.

The rearrangement links TRBV10-1 to TRBJ2-5; D unclear. V lost 3 bases and J lost 5, with 13 bases in between. The CDR3 length is 14 residues. Looked up from germline, CDR1 is WNHNN and CDR2 is SYGVQD (reference sequence). The CDR3 is CASSDPGQAETQYF. CDR3 DNA: TGCGCCAGCAGTGATCCAGGCCAGGCGGAGACCCAGTACTTC.

J is TRBJ2-7 and V is TRBV6-5, with TRBD1 as a possible D gene (5 bases). Germline V gene data show CDR1 as MNHEY and CDR2 as SVGAGI. V shed 8 bases and J shed 3 bases, with 5 bases lying between them. The CDR3 spans 10 residues. In nucleotides, the CDR3 is TGTGCCAGCGGACACTACGAGCAGTACTTC. This translates into CASGHYEQYF.

A few counts support this clone. The chain links TRBV7-2 to TRBJ2-5, with 10 bases fitting TRBD1. J lost 2 bases, V lost 5 bases, and 8 bases had no gene match. Germline V lookup: CDR1 SGHTA, CDR2 FQGNSA. The CDR3 is 16 amino acids. This CDR3 reads CASSLTGGAGQETQYF. The DNA of the CDR3 is TGTGCCAGCAGCCTGACAGGGGGCGCGGGGCAAGAGACCCAGTACTTC. Looking up the rest from reference TRBV7-2 and TRBJ2-5 gives the full variable domain: GAGVSQSPSNKVTEKGKDVELRCDPISGHTALYWYRQSLGQGLEFLIYFQGNSAPDKSGLPSDRFSAERTGGSVSTLTIQRTQQEDSAVYLCASSLTGGAGQETQYFGPGTRLLVL.

The chain employs TRBV11-2 and TRBJ2-7; D remains unclear. The V gene lost 0 bases and the J gene lost 9 bases, with 9 bases spanning the gap. CDR3 size: 12 residues. Germline-derived CDR1 and CDR2 are SGHAT and FQNNGV. The CDR3 DNA reads TGTGCCAGCAGCTTAGACCGGGTGGGGCAGTACTTC. This codes for CASSLDRVGQYF.

This chain uses TRBV2 with TRBJ1-5; unclear D gene. Germline assignment: CDR1 SNHLY and CDR2 FYNNEI. V lost 4 bases to trimming and J lost 7 bases, with 14 bases between them. CDR3 length: 14 amino acids. CDR3 in amino acids: CASSGERSGQPQHF. The CDR3 region has the DNA TGTGCCAGCAGTGGGGAGCGGAGCGGCCAGCCCCAGCATTTT.

V gene TRBV7-8 combines with J gene TRBJ2-4; 10 bases map to TRBD1. J gave up 1 base and V 5 bases, and 8 bases lay outside the gene matches. Germline assignment: CDR1 SGHVS and CDR2 FQNEAQ. The CDR3 has 17 residues. The CDR3 sequence: CASSPNDRGLAKNIQYF. In DNA, the CDR3 is TGTGCCAGCAGCCCCAATGACAGGGGGCTGGCCAAAAACATTCAGTACTTC.

The rearrangement uses TRBV28 and TRBJ2-7, with 9 bases matching TRBD2. Germline CDR1 reads MDHEN; CDR2 reads SYDVKM. V trimming: 1 base; J trimming: 6 bases; junction bases outside the gene matches: 4. This CDR3 is 14 amino acids long. The CDR3 here is CASSLYAGGLEQYF. DNA of the CDR3: TGTGCCAGCAGTTTATACGCGGGGGGGCTCGAGCAGTACTTC.

J is TRBJ2-3 and V is TRBV10-2, with 12 bases lining up with TRBD1. Trimming removed 6 bases from V and 5 bases from J; junction bases left unmatched: 9. This CDR3 has 16 amino acids. The germline V gene has CDR1 WSHSY and CDR2 SAAADI. The CDR3 coding sequence is TGCGCCAGCAGGGAAACCGGGACAGGGGGCATAGATACGCAGTATTTT. Translated: CASRETGTGGIDTQYF.

This chain uses TRBV2 with TRBJ2-3; 12 positions agree with TRBD2. The V and J ends lost 3 bases and 2 bases, in that order; junction bases with no gene match: 12. The germline gives CDR1 SNHLY, CDR2 FYNNEI. CDR3 size: 19 residues. The CDR3 DNA reads TGTGCCAGCAGTGATCTCCTAGCGGGAGGGATCAGCTTCACAGATACGCAGTATTTT. Protein sequence: CASSDLLAGGISFTDTQYF.

Sample share makes this clone medium-sized (0.01 to 0.1%). CDR3 nucleotide sequence: TGTGGCACGCAGATCGGGCCAGCTGAAAAACTGTTTTTT. It is translated as CGTQIGPAEKLFF. The chain has TRBV2 and TRBJ1-4; D uncertain. This CDR3 region has 13 residues. Germline assignment: CDR1 SNHLY and CDR2 FYNNEI. Looking up the rest from reference TRBV2 and TRBJ1-4 gives the full variable domain: EPEVTQTPSHQVTQMGQEVILRCVPISNHLYFYWYRQILGQKVEFLVSFYNNEISEKSEIFDDQFSVERPDGSNFTLKIRSTKLEDSAMYFCGTQIGPAEKLFFGSGTQLSVL.

The rearrangement links TRBV7-2 to TRBJ2-2, with D possibly TRBD2 on 5 matching bases. The V end lost 5 bases, the J end lost 4 bases, and 8 bases lay between the germline ends. The CDR3 consists of 13 residues. Germline loops: CDR1 SGHTA, CDR2 FQGNSA. CDR3 in amino acids: CASSITSTGELFF. CDR3 sequence (DNA): TGTGCCAGCAGCATAACTAGCACCGGGGAGCTGTTTTTT.